The 18 T cell receptor beta chains reported below all come from one sample, sequenced in a study of T cells in Graves' hyperthyroidism and ophthalmopathy. Regions amplified from RNA transcripts were the TCR beta CDR3 regions. The primer set for the first-round RT-PCR of the TCR CDR3 was HTBI. One entry per CDR3 protein results from TCRdb running MiXCR on the multiplex PCR reads. The table shows more than 500,000 distinct CDR3 sequences, with about half occurring only once. The source material was peripheral blood or thyroid tissue (not recorded which). These TCRs come from an adult woman with Graves' disease, either hyperthyroidism or ophthalmopathy (not recorded which).

V usage is TRBV7-9 and J usage is TRBJ2-2; 10 bases map to TRBD1. The CDR3 covers 15 residues. Germline CDR1 and CDR2: SEHNR and FQNEAQ (reference sequence). The V segment lost 5 bases and the J segment 7 bases; nucleotides outside the gene matches: 7. This CDR3 is CASSRQGAFGGELFF. The CDR3 DNA is TGTGCCAGCAGCCGACAGGGGGCATTTGGCGGGGAGCTGTTTTTT. Looking up the rest from reference TRBV7-9 and TRBJ2-2 gives the full variable domain: DTGVSQNPRHKITKRGQNVTFRCDPISEHNRLYWYRQTLGQGPEFLTYFQNEAQLEKSRLLSDRFSAERPKGSFSTLEIQRTEQGDSAMYLCASSRQGAFGGELFFGEGSRLTVL.

The chain is built from TRBV5-1 and TRBJ2-1, with D tentatively TRBD1 or TRBD2 (6 bases each). The CDR3 covers 12 residues. From germline, CDR1 is SGHRS and CDR2 YFSETQ. Deletions cut 0 bases from V and 12 bases from J, with 10 bases between. The CDR3 coding sequence is TGCGCCAGCAGCTTGGAAGGGGGGATGCAGTTCTTC. Amino acid sequence: CASSLEGGMQFF.

This chain connects TRBV28 to TRBJ1-1; D not resolved. The CDR3 extends over 12 amino acids. V was trimmed by 3 bases and J by 7 bases, leaving 9 bases between them. The germline gives CDR1 MDHEN, CDR2 SYDVKM. The CDR3 is CASSFSTHEAFF. CDR3 coding DNA: TGTGCCAGCAGTTTTTCTACACATGAAGCTTTCTTT.

This clonotype was detected many times. This sequence joins TRBV25-1 and TRBJ2-6; the D is unclear. Germline V lookup: CDR1 MGHDK, CDR2 SYGVNS. The length of the CDR3 is 17 residues. V lost 2 bases and J 0 bases, leaving 11 bases between the germline ends. CDR3 nucleotides: TGTGCCAGCAGTGAAGATGGTACAATCTCTGGGGCCAACGTCCTGACTTTC. It encodes CASSEDGTISGANVLTF.

This chain joins TRBV20-1 and TRBJ1-2; D unclear. The CDR3 is 14 amino acids. From germline, CDR1 is DFQATT and CDR2 SNEGSKA (reference sequence). Between the trimmed V and J ends, which lost 5 bases and 0 bases, there was a span of 13 bases. The CDR3 sequence is CSAEATEANYGYTF. The CDR3 DNA follows: TGCAGTGCTGAAGCGACGGAAGCTAACTATGGCTACACCTTC.

A note on this clonotype: The conserved final phenylalanine or tryptophan is absent from the CDR3, which likely points to a read error. The chain joins TRBV7-3 to TRBJ2-5, with 10 nucleotides matching TRBD1. Unmatched junction bases numbered 5, after V lost 5 bases and J lost 5 bases. The germline gives CDR1 SGHTA, CDR2 FQGTGA. CDR3 size: 14 residues. Here the CDR3 reads CASSQTGGEETQYV. The CDR3 DNA reads as TGTGCCAGCAGCCAGACAGGGGGCGAGGAGACCCAGTACGTC.

The gene calls are TRBV15 and TRBJ1-5; D perhaps matches TRBD1 (6 bases). With 3 bases removed from V and 6 bases from J, the gap between germline ends came to 15 bases. This CDR3 has 15 amino acids. Per germline, CDR1 LNHNV and CDR2 YYDKDF (reference sequence). As DNA, the CDR3 is TGTGCCACCAGCAGTTTCAACAGGGAAAGTCAGCCCCAGCATTTT. Translation gives CATSSFNRESQPQHF. The full variable domain, its missing parts supplied by reference TRBV15 and TRBJ1-5, is DAMVIQNPRYQVTQFGKPVTLSCSQTLNHNVMYWYQQKSSQAPKLLFHYYDKDFNNEADTPDNFQSRRPNTSFCFLDIRSPGLGDTAMYLCATSSFNRESQPQHFGDGTRLSIL.

The chain uses TRBV25-1 and TRBJ1-3, with 10 bases lining up with TRBD1. Germline V gene lookup returns CDR1 MGHDK and CDR2 SYGVNS. With V trimmed by 5 bases and J by 2 bases, 6 bases remained unmatched. The CDR3 covers 16 residues. CDR3 nucleotide sequence: TGTGCCAGCAGTTGGGACAGGGGATTACCTGGAAACACCATATATTTT. This sequence encodes CASSWDRGLPGNTIYF.

With respect to this clonotype: A read error is likely, as this CDR3 ends without the conserved phenylalanine or tryptophan. Because the CDR3's place on the DNA is in doubt, the DNA is left out and the CDR3 is given as listed by TCRdb. This chain uses TRBV10-3 with TRBJ2-7. The CDR3 adds up to 11 amino acids, both ends counted. CDR1 ENHRY and CDR2 SYGVKD come from the germline V gene. CDR3 residues: CAISEGTSQNT.

This clonotype was seen many times. The V gene is TRBV7-6, the J gene TRBJ1-3; D gene ambiguous. The length of the CDR3 is 12 residues. CDR1 is SGHVS and CDR2 is FNYEAQ in the germline V gene. The germline V and J ends were trimmed by 1 base and 8 bases, with 6 bases remaining between them. CDR3 protein: CASSLETDTIYF. CDR3 sequence (DNA): TGTGCCAGCAGCTTAGAGACGGACACCATATATTTT. The variable domain in full, with the rest retrieved from reference TRBV7-6 and TRBJ1-3, is GAGVSQSPRYKVTKRGQDVALRCDPISGHVSLYWYRQALGQGPEFLTYFNYEAQQDKSGLPNDRFSAERPEGSISTLTIQRTEQRDSAMYRCASSLETDTIYFGEGSWLTVV.

Concerning this clonotype: This is likely a read error, given that the CDR3 carries no conserved phenylalanine or tryptophan at its end. No DNA is shown, since the ends of the CDR3 on it are uncertain; the CDR3 is the one TCRdb lists. V and J are TRBV5-1 and TRBJ2-2; the table assigns TRBD2, which was not confirmed against the DNA. CDR1 and CDR2 (germline): SGHRS, YFSETQ. Both ends counted, the CDR3 spans 9 residues. The CDR3: CASSLAGGI.

This clonotype was seen at least ten times. This sequence joins TRBV6-5 and TRBJ1-6; D is possibly TRBD1 (5 bases). Trimming pared 2 bases from V and 10 bases from J, leaving 18 bases between. The CDR3 is 16 residues long. CDR1 is MNHEY and CDR2 is SVGAGI in the germline V gene. The DNA for the CDR3 is TGTGCCAGCAGTTACAGGCCAGCAGGGTTTGAATCACCCCTCCACTTT. Its protein product is CASSYRPAGFESPLHF.

The chain recombines TRBV9 with TRBJ1-6; possibly TRBD1 for D (6 bases). In germline, CDR1 is SGDLS, CDR2 YYNGEE. This CDR3 region has 15 residues. Trimming removed 4 bases from V and 7 bases from J, with 15 bases in between. The CDR3: CASSKPTGHNSPLHF. CDR3 in DNA: TGTGCCAGCAGCAAACCCACAGGGCACAATTCACCCCTCCACTTT. The whole variable domain, filled in from reference TRBV9 and TRBJ1-6, reads DSGVTQTPKHLITATGQRVTLRCSPRSGDLSVYWYQQSLDQGLQFLIQYYNGEERAKGNILERFSAQQFPDLHSELNLSSLELGDSALYFCASSKPTGHNSPLHFGNGTRLTVT.

This clonotype appeared many times. This chain connects TRBV7-9 to TRBJ2-5; 8 bases are a match to TRBD2. This CDR3 comprises 13 residues. The germline CDR1 and CDR2 sequences are SEHNR and FQNEAQ (reference sequence). The ends lost 2 bases at V and 4 bases at J; junction bases unmatched: 0. The CDR3 sequence: CASSLLAGETQYF. In DNA, the CDR3 is TGTGCCAGCAGCTTACTAGCGGGAGAGACCCAGTACTTC. The full variable domain, its missing parts supplied by reference TRBV7-9 and TRBJ2-5, is DTGVSQNPRHKITKRGQNVTFRCDPISEHNRLYWYRQTLGQGPEFLTYFQNEAQLEKSRLLSDRFSAERPKGSFSTLEIQRTEQGDSAMYLCASSLLAGETQYFGPGTRLLVL.

This clonotype was seen at least ten times. The V call is TRBV14, the J call TRBJ2-5; D uncertain. The CDR3 runs to 13 residues. CDR1 and CDR2 from the germline V gene are SGHDN and FVKESK. V lost 0 bases to trimming and J lost 9 bases, with 11 bases between them. The DNA of the CDR3 is TGTGCCAGCAGCCAAGATCGAGGTCTGGCCCAGTACTTC. Protein: CASSQDRGLAQYF.

The chain has TRBV29-1 and TRBJ2-2; D remains ambiguous. Germline V gene sequence: CDR1 SQVTM, CDR2 ANQGSEA. V was pared by 7 bases and J by 5 bases, with 8 bases between. The CDR3 contains 11 residues. This CDR3 is CSAELTGELFF. The CDR3 DNA reads TGCAGCGCAGAACTAACCGGGGAGCTGTTTTTT.

This clonotype was seen many times. V is TRBV20-1 and J is TRBJ1-5, with D perhaps matching TRBD1 (5 bases). Germline CDR1 reads DFQATT; CDR2 reads SNEGSKA (reference sequence). V lost 6 bases and J lost 4, with 13 bases in between. The CDR3 totals 13 residues. As DNA, the CDR3 is TGCAGTGCAAGTCAGGGAATGAATCAGCCCCAGCATTTT. Its protein is CSASQGMNQPQHF.

This clonotype was counted at least ten times. This chain links TRBV11-2 with TRBJ1-3, with D hard to call. Germline V gene lookup returns CDR1 SGHAT and CDR2 FQNNGV. The CDR3 runs 16 residues. V lost 4 bases, J lost 0 bases, and 13 bases lay in between. CDR3 sequence (DNA): TGTGCCAGCAGCTCGGGATGGGGATTCTCTGGAAACACCATATATTTT. Translating gives CASSSGWGFSGNTIYF.